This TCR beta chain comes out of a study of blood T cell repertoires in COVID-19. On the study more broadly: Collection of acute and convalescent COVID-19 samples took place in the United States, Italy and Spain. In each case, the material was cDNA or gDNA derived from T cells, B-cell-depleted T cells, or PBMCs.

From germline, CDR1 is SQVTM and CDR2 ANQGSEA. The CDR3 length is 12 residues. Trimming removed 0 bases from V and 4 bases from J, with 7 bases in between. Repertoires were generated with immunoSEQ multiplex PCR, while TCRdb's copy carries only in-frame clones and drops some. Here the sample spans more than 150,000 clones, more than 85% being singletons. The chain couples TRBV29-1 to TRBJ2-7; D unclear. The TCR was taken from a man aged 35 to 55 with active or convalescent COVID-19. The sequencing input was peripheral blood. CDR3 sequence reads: CSVEDRGYEQYF. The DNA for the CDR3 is TGCAGCGTTGAAGATCGCGGTTACGAGCAGTACTTC.